The present T cell receptor (beta chain) was sequenced within a study of CD8+ T cells in alopecia areata. Findings of the study overall: Sequencing of scalp tissue also captures the resident alphabeta T cells of normal skin. Tofacitinib did not eliminate many expanded lesional clones from scalp or blood.

The treatment is: oral pan-JAK inhibitor, 5-10 mg twice daily. Collection of lesional scalp punch biopsies and peripheral blood was performed in alopecia areata patients. Sequencing used cDNA as its template, made by extracting RNA and reverse transcribing it. TCRdb's copy holds only in-frame clones and misses some; the assay was immunoSEQ multiplex PCR. This table has about 250,000 clones, approximately 60% appearing once. Comment on this clone: Its cognate antigen is unknown.

The clonotype was recovered from a human donor with alopecia areata. The specimen comprised CD4+ T cells sorted from blood, sampled at approximately week 52, from a patient treated with tofacitinib.

The CDR3 spells CASSGQVDSPLHF. The CDR3 bases are TGTGCCAGCAGTGGACAGGTGGATTCACCCCTCCACTTT. V gene TRBV2 combines with J gene TRBJ1-6, with D possibly matching TRBD1 (6 bases). Germline V gene lookup returns CDR1 SNHLY and CDR2 FYNNEI. The CDR3 is made up of 13 amino acids. V gave up 4 bases and J gave up 8 bases, with 9 bases separating them. Together with reference TRBV2 and TRBJ1-6, the CDR3 gives the full variable domain: EPEVTQTPSHQVTQMGQEVILRCVPISNHLYFYWYRQILGQKVEFLVSFYNNEISEKSEIFDDQFSVERPDGSNFTLKIRSTKLEDSAMYFCASSGQVDSPLHFGNGTRLTVT.